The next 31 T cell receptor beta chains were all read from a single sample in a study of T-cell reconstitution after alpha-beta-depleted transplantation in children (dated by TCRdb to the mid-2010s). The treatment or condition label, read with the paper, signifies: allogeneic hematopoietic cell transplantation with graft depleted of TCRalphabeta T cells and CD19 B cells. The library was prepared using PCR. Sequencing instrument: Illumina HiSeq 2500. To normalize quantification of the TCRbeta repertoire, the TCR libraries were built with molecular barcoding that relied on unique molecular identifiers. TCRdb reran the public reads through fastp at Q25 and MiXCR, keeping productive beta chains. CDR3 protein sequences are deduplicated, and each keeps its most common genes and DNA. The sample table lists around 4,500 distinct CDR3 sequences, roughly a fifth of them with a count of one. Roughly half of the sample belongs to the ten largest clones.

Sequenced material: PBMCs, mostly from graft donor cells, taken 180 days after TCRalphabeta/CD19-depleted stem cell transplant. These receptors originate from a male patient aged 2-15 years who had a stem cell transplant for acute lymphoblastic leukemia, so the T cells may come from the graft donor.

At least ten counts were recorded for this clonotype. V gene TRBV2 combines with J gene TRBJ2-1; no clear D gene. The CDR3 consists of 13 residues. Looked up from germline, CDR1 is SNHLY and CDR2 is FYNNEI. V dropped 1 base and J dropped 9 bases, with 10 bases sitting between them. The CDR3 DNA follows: TGTGCCAGCAGTGAAGAGACGACCGGTGAGCAGTTCTTC. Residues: CASSEETTGEQFF.

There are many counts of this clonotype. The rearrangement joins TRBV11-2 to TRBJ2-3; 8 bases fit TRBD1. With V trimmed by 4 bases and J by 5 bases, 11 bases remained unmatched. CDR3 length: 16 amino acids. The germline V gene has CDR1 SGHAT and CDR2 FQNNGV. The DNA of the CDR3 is TGTGCCAGCAGCTGGAGACAGGGGTCAGGACGAGATACGCAGTATTTT. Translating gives CASSWRQGSGRDTQYF.

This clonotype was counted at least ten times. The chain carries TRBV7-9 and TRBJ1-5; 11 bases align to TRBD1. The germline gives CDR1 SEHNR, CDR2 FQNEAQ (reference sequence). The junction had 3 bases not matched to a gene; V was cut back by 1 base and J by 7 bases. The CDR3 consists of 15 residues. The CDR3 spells CASSLGGTGGQPQHF. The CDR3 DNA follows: TGTGCCAGCAGCTTAGGAGGGACAGGGGGGCAGCCCCAGCATTTT.

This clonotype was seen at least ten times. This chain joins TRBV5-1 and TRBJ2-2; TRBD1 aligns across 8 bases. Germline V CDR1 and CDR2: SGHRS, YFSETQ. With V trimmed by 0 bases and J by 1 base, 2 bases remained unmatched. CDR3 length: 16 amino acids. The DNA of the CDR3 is TGCGCCAGCAGCTTGGGGACAGGGAAGAACACCGGGGAGCTGTTTTTT. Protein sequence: CASSLGTGKNTGELFF.

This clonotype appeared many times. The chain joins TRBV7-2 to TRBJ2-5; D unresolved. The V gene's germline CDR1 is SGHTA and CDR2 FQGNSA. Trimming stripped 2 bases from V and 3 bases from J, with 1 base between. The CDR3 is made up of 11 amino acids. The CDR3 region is CASSLKETQYF. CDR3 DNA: TGTGCCAGCAGCTTAAAAGAGACCCAGTACTTC.

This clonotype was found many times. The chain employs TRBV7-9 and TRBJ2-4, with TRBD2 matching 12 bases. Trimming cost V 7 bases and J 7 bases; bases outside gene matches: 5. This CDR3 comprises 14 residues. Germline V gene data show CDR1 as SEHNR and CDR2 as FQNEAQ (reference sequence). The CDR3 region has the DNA TGTGCCAGCAAACTAGCGGGAGGAAGGAACATTCAGTACTTC. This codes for CASKLAGGRNIQYF. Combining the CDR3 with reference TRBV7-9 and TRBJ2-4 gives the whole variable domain DTGVSQNPRHKITKRGQNVTFRCDPISEHNRLYWYRQTLGQGPEFLTYFQNEAQLEKSRLLSDRFSAERPKGSFSTLEIQRTEQGDSAMYLCASKLAGGRNIQYFGAGTRLSVL.

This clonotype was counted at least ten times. The CDR3: CAIKGTASQPQHF. CDR3 in DNA: TGTGCCATCAAGGGGACAGCTAGTCAGCCCCAGCATTTT. The rearrangement uses TRBV10-3 and TRBJ1-5, with 7 bases that match TRBD1. CDR3 length: 13 amino acids. Unmatched junction bases numbered 6, after V lost 7 bases and J lost 6 bases. Germline V gene data show CDR1 as ENHRY and CDR2 as SYGVKD.

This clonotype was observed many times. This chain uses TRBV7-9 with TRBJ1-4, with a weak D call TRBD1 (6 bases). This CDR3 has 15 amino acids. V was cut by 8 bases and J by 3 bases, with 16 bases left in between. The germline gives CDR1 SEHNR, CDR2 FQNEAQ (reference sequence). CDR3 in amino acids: CASRGAATSNEKLFF. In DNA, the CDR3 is TGTGCCAGCCGGGGGGCGGCGACTTCTAATGAAAAACTGTTTTTT. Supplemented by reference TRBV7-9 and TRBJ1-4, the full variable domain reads DTGVSQNPRHKITKRGQNVTFRCDPISEHNRLYWYRQTLGQGPEFLTYFQNEAQLEKSRLLSDRFSAERPKGSFSTLEIQRTEQGDSAMYLCASRGAATSNEKLFFGSGTQLSVL.

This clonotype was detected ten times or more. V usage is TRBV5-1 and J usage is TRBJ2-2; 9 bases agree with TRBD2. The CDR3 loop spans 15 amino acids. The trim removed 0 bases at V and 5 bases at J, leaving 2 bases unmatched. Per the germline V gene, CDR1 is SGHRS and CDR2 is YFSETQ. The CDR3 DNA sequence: TGCGCCAGCAGCTTGGGACTAGCGGAAACCGGGGAGCTGTTTTTT. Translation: CASSLGLAETGELFF.

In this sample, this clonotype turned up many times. CDR3 sequence (DNA): TGTGCCAGCAGTTTATTACAGGGTTACGAGCAGTACTTC. Amino acids: CASSLLQGYEQYF. V usage is TRBV28 and J usage is TRBJ2-7, with TRBD1 as a possible D gene (6 bases). Per germline, CDR1 MDHEN and CDR2 SYDVKM. V was trimmed by 1 base and J by 4 bases, leaving 8 bases between them. CDR3 length equals 13 residues.

The CDR3 protein is CASSLLGGESQYF. The CDR3 DNA is TGTGCCAGCAGCTTACTCGGCGGGGAGTCCCAGTACTTC. The rearrangement links TRBV11-1 to TRBJ2-5, with D possibly matching TRBD2 (6 bases). V was trimmed by 2 bases and J by 9 bases, leaving 13 bases between them. This CDR3 is built from 13 residues. The germline V gene has CDR1 SGHAT and CDR2 FQDESV (reference sequence).

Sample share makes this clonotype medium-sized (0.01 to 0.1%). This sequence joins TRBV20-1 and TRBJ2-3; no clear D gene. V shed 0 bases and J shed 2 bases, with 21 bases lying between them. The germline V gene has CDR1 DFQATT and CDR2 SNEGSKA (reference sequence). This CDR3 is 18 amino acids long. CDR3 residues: CSARDWGSERQYTDTQYF. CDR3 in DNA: TGCAGTGCTAGAGATTGGGGTTCGGAAAGACAATACACAGATACGCAGTATTTT.

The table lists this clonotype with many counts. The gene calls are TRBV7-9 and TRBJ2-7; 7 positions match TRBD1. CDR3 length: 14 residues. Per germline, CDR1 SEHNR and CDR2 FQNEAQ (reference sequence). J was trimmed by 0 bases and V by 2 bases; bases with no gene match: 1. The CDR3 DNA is TGTGCCAGCAGCTTACGGGACAGCTCCTACGAGCAGTACTTC. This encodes CASSLRDSSYEQYF.

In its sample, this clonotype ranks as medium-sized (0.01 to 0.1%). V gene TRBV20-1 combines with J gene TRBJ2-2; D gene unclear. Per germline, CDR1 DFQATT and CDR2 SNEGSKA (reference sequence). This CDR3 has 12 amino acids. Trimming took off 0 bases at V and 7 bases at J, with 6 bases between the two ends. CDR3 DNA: TGCAGTGCTAGAGATAAACTCGGGGAGCTGTTTTTT. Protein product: CSARDKLGELFF.

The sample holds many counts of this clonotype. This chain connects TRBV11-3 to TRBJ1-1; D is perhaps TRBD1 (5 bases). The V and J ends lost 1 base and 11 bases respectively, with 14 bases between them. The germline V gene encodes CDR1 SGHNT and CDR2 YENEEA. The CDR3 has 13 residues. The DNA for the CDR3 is TGTGCCAGCAGCTTAGGCCCAGGGTCGGATGCTTTCTTT. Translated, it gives CASSLGPGSDAFF.

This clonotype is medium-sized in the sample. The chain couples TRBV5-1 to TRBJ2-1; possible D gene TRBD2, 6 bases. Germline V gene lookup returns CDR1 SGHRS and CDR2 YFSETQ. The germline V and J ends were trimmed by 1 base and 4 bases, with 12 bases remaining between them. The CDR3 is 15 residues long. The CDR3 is CASSLYGSKYNEQFF. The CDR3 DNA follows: TGCGCCAGCAGCTTGTACGGGAGTAAGTACAATGAGCAGTTCTTC.

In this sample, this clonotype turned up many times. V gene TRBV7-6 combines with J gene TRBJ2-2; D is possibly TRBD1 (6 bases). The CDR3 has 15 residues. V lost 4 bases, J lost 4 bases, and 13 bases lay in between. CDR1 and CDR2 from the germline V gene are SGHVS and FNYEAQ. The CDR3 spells CASSSGQYLTGELFF. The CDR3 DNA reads TGTGCCAGCAGCTCTGGACAGTACCTCACCGGGGAGCTGTTTTTT.

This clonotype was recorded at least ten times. The CDR3, as DNA: TGCAGTGCTAGAGATAGACAACTAGGAGCCTACAATGAGCAGTTCTTC. This codes for CSARDRQLGAYNEQFF. This chain connects TRBV20-1 to TRBJ2-1, with D possibly matching TRBD2 (5 bases). Germline V gene sequence: CDR1 DFQATT, CDR2 SNEGSKA (reference sequence). V lost 0 bases and J lost 2, with 14 bases in between. This CDR3 comprises 16 residues.

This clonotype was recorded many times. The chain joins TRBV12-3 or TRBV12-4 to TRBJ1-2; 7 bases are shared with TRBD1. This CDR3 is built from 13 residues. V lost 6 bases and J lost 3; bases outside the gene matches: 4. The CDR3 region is CASSFGTDYGYTF. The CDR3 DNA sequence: TGTGCCAGCAGCTTCGGGACAGACTATGGCTACACCTTC.

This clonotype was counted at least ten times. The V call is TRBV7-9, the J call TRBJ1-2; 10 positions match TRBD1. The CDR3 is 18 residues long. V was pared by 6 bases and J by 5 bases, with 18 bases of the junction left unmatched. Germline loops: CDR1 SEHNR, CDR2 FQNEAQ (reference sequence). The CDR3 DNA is TGTGCCAGCAGACGCGATTTCGCCGGGACAGGGGTTCAGTATGGCTACACCTTC. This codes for CASRRDFAGTGVQYGYTF. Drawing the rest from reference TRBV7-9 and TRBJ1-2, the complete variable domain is DTGVSQNPRHKITKRGQNVTFRCDPISEHNRLYWYRQTLGQGPEFLTYFQNEAQLEKSRLLSDRFSAERPKGSFSTLEIQRTEQGDSAMYLCASRRDFAGTGVQYGYTFGSGTRLTVV.

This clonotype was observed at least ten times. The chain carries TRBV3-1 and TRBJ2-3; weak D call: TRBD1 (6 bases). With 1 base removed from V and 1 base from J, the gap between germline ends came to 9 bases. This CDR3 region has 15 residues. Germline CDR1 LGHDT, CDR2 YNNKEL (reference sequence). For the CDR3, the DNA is TGTGCCAGCAGCCAAGTAGGGGGTGGCACAGATACGCAGTATTTT. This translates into CASSQVGGGTDTQYF.

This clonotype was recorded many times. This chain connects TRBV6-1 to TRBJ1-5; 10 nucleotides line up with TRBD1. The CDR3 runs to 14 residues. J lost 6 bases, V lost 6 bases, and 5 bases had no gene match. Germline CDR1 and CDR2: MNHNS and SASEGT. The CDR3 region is CASRPTGGSQPQHF. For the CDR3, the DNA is TGTGCCAGCAGGCCGACAGGGGGCAGTCAGCCCCAGCATTTT.

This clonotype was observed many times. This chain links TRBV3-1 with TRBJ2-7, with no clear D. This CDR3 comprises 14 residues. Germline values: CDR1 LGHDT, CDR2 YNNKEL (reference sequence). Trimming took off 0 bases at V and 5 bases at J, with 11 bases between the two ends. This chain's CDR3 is CASSQDPAVDEQYF. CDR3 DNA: TGTGCCAGCAGCCAAGATCCCGCCGTGGACGAGCAGTACTTC.

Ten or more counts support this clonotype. The CDR3 is CASSHPPRNTEAFF. CDR3 DNA sequence: TGTGCCAGCAGCCACCCCCCCAGGAACACTGAAGCTTTCTTT. The genes are TRBV3-1 and TRBJ1-1, with D hard to call. Looked up from germline, CDR1 is LGHDT and CDR2 is YNNKEL (reference sequence). This CDR3 has 14 residues. Trimming cost V 3 bases and J 1 base, with 9 bases left between them.

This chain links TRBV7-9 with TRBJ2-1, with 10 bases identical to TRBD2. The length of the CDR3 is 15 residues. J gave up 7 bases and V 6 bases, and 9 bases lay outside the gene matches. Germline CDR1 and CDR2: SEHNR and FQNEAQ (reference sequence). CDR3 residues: CASRILAGVWNEQFF. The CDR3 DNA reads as TGTGCCAGCAGAATTCTAGCGGGAGTATGGAATGAGCAGTTCTTC. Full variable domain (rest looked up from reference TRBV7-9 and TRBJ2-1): DTGVSQNPRHKITKRGQNVTFRCDPISEHNRLYWYRQTLGQGPEFLTYFQNEAQLEKSRLLSDRFSAERPKGSFSTLEIQRTEQGDSAMYLCASRILAGVWNEQFFGPGTRLTVL.

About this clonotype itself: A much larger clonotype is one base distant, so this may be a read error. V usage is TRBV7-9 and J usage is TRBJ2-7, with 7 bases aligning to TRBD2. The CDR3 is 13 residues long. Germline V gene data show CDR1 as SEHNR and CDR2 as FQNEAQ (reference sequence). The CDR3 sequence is CATPWGGDAEQYF. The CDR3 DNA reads TGTGCTACCCCTTGGGGGGGGGACGCGGAGCAGTACTTC.

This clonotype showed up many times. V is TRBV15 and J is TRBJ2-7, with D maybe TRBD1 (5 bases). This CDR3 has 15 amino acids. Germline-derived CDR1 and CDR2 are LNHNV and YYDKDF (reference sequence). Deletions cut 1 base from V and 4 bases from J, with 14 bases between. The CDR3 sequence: CATSRGQGRVYEQYF. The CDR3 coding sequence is TGTGCCACCAGCAGAGGGCAGGGTCGGGTTTACGAGCAGTACTTC.

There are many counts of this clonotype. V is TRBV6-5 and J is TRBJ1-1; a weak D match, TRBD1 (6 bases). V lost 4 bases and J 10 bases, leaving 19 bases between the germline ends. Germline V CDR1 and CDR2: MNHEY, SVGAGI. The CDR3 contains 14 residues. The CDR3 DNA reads TGTGCCAGCAGTTTAGACAGGTACCCCCCCAGAGCTTTCTTT. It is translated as CASSLDRYPPRAFF.

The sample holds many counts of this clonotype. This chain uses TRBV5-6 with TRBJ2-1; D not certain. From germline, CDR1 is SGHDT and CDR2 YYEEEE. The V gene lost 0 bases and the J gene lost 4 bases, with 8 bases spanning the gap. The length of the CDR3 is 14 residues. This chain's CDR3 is CASSLGGIYNEQFF. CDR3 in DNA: TGTGCCAGCAGCTTGGGGGGTATTTACAATGAGCAGTTCTTC.

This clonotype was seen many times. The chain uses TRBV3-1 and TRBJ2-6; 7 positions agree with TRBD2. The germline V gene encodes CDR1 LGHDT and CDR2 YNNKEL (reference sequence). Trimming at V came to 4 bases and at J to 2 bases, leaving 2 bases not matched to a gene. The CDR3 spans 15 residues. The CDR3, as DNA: TGTGCCAGCAGCCCTGGGGGGGCTGGGGCCAACGTCCTGACTTTC. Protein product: CASSPGGAGANVLTF.

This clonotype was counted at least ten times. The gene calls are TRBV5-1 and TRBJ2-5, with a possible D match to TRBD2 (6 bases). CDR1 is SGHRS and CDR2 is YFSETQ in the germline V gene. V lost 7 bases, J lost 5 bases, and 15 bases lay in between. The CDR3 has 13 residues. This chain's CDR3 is CASRDLEAETQYF. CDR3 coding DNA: TGCGCCAGCCGGGACTTGGAAGCCGAGACCCAGTACTTC.